One sample yielded the 29 T cell receptor beta chains listed below, sequenced in a study of blood T cell repertoires in COVID-19. The method was immunoSEQ multiplex PCR; TCRdb's version includes in-frame clones alone and lacks a portion of them. The sample shows some 58,000 clones, around 87% of them seen only once. Sequencing was done on a sample of peripheral blood. The receptors here all came from a man in his forties or fifties with acute or convalescent COVID-19.

V usage is TRBV30 and J usage is TRBJ1-4; 9 positions match TRBD1. CDR1 is GTSNPN, CDR2 SVGIG, per germline (reference sequence). The V segment lost 0 bases and the J segment 7 bases; nucleotides outside the gene matches: 3. CDR3 length equals 14 residues. DNA of the CDR3: TGTGCCTGGAGTGTAGGGACAGGGCGTGAAAAACTGTTTTTT. Amino acid sequence: CAWSVGTGREKLFF.

This clone has just one count. This chain links TRBV30 with TRBJ1-1; 7 bases line up with TRBD1. The CDR3 has 15 residues. Per the germline V gene, CDR1 is GTSNPN and CDR2 is SVGIG (reference sequence). The V and J ends lost 2 bases and 4 bases, in that order; junction bases with no gene match: 10. CDR3: CAWSFTGARGTEAFF. The CDR3 nucleotides read TGTGCCTGGAGTTTTACAGGGGCAAGGGGCACTGAAGCTTTCTTT.

V is TRBV5-1 and J is TRBJ2-7; D is perhaps TRBD1 (6 bases). Looked up from germline, CDR1 is SGHRS and CDR2 is YFSETQ. This CDR3 spans 15 amino acids. Deletions cut 4 bases from V and 0 bases from J, with 14 bases between. The CDR3 sequence is CASSMGTMSSYEQYF. The DNA of the CDR3 is TGCGCCAGCAGCATGGGGACAATGAGCTCCTACGAGCAGTACTTC.

The J gene is TRBJ1-3, the V gene TRBV19; D remains unclear. CDR3 length: 13 residues. The V and J ends lost 5 bases and 0 bases respectively, with 5 bases between them. CDR1 LNHDA and CDR2 SQIVND come from the germline V gene (reference sequence). CDR3 nucleotide sequence: TGTGCCAGTAGTCGGGACTCTGGAAACACCATATATTTT. This encodes CASSRDSGNTIYF.

The chain joins TRBV11-2 to TRBJ1-5; D is unresolved. This CDR3 has 13 amino acids. V was trimmed by 2 bases and J by 4 bases, leaving 6 bases between them. Germline V gene sequence: CDR1 SGHAT, CDR2 FQNNGV. Here the CDR3 reads CASSLSVNQPQHF. In DNA, the CDR3 is TGTGCCAGCAGCTTAAGCGTTAATCAGCCCCAGCATTTT.

The genes are TRBV12-5 and TRBJ2-2, with 9 bases aligning to TRBD1. The CDR3 is made up of 15 amino acids. The trim removed 6 bases at V and 7 bases at J, leaving 9 bases unmatched. Germline V CDR1 and CDR2: LGHNT, FRNRAP. DNA for the CDR3: TGTGCTAGTGGCCCCGGACAGGGGCAGGTCGGGGAGCTGTTTTTT. Translating gives CASGPGQGQVGELFF.

J is TRBJ1-5 and V is TRBV5-5; D perhaps matches TRBD1 (5 bases). The V gene's germline CDR1 is SGHKS and CDR2 YYEKEE (reference sequence). This CDR3 spans 15 amino acids. The V end lost 1 base, the J end lost 3 bases, and 11 bases lay between the germline ends. This CDR3 is CASSLNGAPNQPQHF. In DNA, the CDR3 is TGTGCCAGCAGCTTGAATGGGGCTCCCAATCAGCCCCAGCATTTT.

This chain joins TRBV28 and TRBJ1-2, with TRBD1 identical over 10 bases. Germline lookup yields CDR1 MDHEN and CDR2 SYDVKM. Trimming took 5 bases from V and 8 from J; bases not matched to a gene: 17. The CDR3 covers 17 residues. The CDR3 here is CASSVPGDRGSSWGYTF. The CDR3 nucleotides are TGTGCCAGCAGTGTTCCGGGGGACAGGGGAAGTAGTTGGGGCTACACCTTC.

The rearrangement uses TRBV3-1 (or the pseudogene TRBV3-2) and TRBJ2-4; 11 bases align to TRBD2. The CDR3 extends over 18 amino acids. V dropped 3 bases and J dropped 0; count of bases not matched to a gene: 7. Germline V lookup: CDR1 LGHDT, CDR2 YNNKEL (reference sequence). As DNA, the CDR3 is TGTGCCAGCAGCCAGGTAGGGACTAGCGGATTAGCCAAAAACATTCAGTACTTC. The encoded protein is CASSQVGTSGLAKNIQYF.

Judged by abundance, this clone is medium-sized. CDR3 amino acids: CASSLAGVFSTPGDQPQHF. CDR3 DNA: TGTGCCAGCAGCTTAGCGGGGGTATTCTCCACCCCGGGGGATCAGCCCCAGCATTTT. The genes are TRBV7-9 and TRBJ1-5; possibly TRBD1 for D (5 bases). CDR3 length: 19 residues. CDR1 and CDR2 from the germline V gene are SEHNR and FQNEAQ (reference sequence). V gave up 0 bases and J gave up 5 bases, with 23 bases separating them.

The chain joins TRBV9 to TRBJ2-2; 10 bases map to TRBD2. The germline V gene has CDR1 SGDLS and CDR2 YYNGEE. The CDR3 is 17 residues long. V was pared by 0 bases and J by 2 bases, with 4 bases of the junction left unmatched. CDR3 residues: CASSVAASGSNTGELFF. DNA for the CDR3: TGTGCCAGCAGCGTAGCCGCTAGCGGGAGTAACACCGGGGAGCTGTTTTTT.

This rearrangement joins TRBV2 to TRBJ1-4; D uncertain. Trimming took 6 bases from V and 8 from J, leaving 19 bases between them. The CDR3 is 15 residues long. Germline V gene sequence: CDR1 SNHLY, CDR2 FYNNEI. The CDR3 reads CASSIPGKEGEKLFF. In DNA form, the CDR3 reads TGTGCCAGCAGCATCCCGGGGAAAGAAGGGGAAAAACTGTTTTTT. Drawing the rest from reference TRBV2 and TRBJ1-4, the complete variable domain is EPEVTQTPSHQVTQMGQEVILRCVPISNHLYFYWYRQILGQKVEFLVSFYNNEISEKSEIFDDQFSVERPDGSNFTLKIRSTKLEDSAMYFCASSIPGKEGEKLFFGSGTQLSVL.

The chain carries TRBV5-1 and TRBJ1-2; 12 nucleotides align to TRBD1. The CDR3 is 15 amino acids. The germline V gene encodes CDR1 SGHRS and CDR2 YFSETQ. V dropped 4 bases and J dropped 4; count of bases not matched to a gene: 5. The CDR3 DNA sequence: TGCGCCAGCAGCCGGGACAGGGGGCTAGGCTATGGCTACACCTTC. It translates to CASSRDRGLGYGYTF.

The rearrangement links TRBV4-1 to TRBJ1-2; 8 bases are a match to TRBD1. The length of the CDR3 is 17 residues. Looked up from germline, CDR1 is MGHRA and CDR2 is YSYEKL. V was clipped by 4 bases and J by 4 bases; unmatched bases: 14. CDR3: CASSLLTGTGLSYGYTF. CDR3 coding DNA: TGCGCCAGCAGCCTCCTTACCGGGACAGGCTTATCCTATGGCTACACCTTC.

CDR3 in DNA: TGCAGCGTCGGAGGCGGCCCCTATGGCTACACCTTC. Amino acids: CSVGGGPYGYTF. The chain combines TRBV29-1 with TRBJ1-2; D unresolved. CDR3 length equals 12 residues. Germline CDR1 SQVTM, CDR2 ANQGSEA. Trimming removed 6 bases at V and 4 bases at J, with 12 bases between.

CDR3 residues: CASSPGQGLINEQFF. CDR3 DNA sequence: TGCGCCAGCAGCCCCGGACAGGGGTTGATCAATGAGCAGTTCTTC. The chain employs TRBV5-1 and TRBJ2-1; 9 bases match TRBD1. CDR3 length: 15 residues. J gave up 6 bases and V 4 bases, and 8 bases lay outside the gene matches. Germline CDR1 and CDR2: SGHRS and YFSETQ.

The chain has TRBV28 and TRBJ1-2; D might be TRBD1 (6 bases). Trimming stripped 5 bases from V and 1 base from J, with 11 bases between. This CDR3 contains 14 residues. Per germline, CDR1 MDHEN and CDR2 SYDVKM. The CDR3 sequence: CASSGRDNNYGYTF. The CDR3 bases are TGTGCCAGCAGTGGACGGGACAATAACTATGGCTACACCTTC.

This clone was recorded once. The rearrangement joins TRBV3-1 (or the pseudogene TRBV3-2) to TRBJ1-6, with D tentatively TRBD1 (5 bases). Germline V lookup: CDR1 LGHDT, CDR2 YNNKEL (reference sequence). The CDR3 runs 14 residues. V lost 6 bases and J lost 5, with 11 bases in between. The CDR3 DNA is TGTGCCAGCAGAGATCGGGGGAATAATTCACCCCTCCACTTT. Amino acid sequence: CASRDRGNNSPLHF.

This chain uses TRBV29-1 with TRBJ2-5; D unclear. Per germline, CDR1 SQVTM and CDR2 ANQGSEA. The ends were cut back, 4 bases at V and 4 bases at J, with 16 bases in the middle. The CDR3 runs to 14 residues. The CDR3 spells CSVVRNSQGETQYF. CDR3 DNA: TGCAGCGTTGTAAGGAACAGCCAAGGAGAGACCCAGTACTTC.

This clone has only one observation. The chain joins TRBV19 to TRBJ2-3; no firm D call. The CDR3 contains 15 residues. CDR1 is LNHDA and CDR2 is SQIVND in the germline V gene (reference sequence). V lost 6 bases, J lost 6 bases, and 19 bases lay in between. CDR3 region: CASSPDGRASDTQYF. CDR3 DNA: TGTGCCAGTAGCCCTGATGGGCGAGCCTCCGATACGCAGTATTTT.

This chain connects TRBV19 to TRBJ1-2; D is undetermined. Germline V gene lookup returns CDR1 LNHDA and CDR2 SQIVND (reference sequence). The CDR3 length is 12 residues. Deletions cut 4 bases from V and 1 base from J, with 4 bases between. The CDR3 nucleotides are TGTGCCAGTAGTACACATAACTATGGCTACACCTTC. Translation gives CASSTHNYGYTF.

V is TRBV11-3 and J is TRBJ2-6, with D tentatively TRBD2 (6 bases). Germline V gene sequence: CDR1 SGHNT, CDR2 YENEEA. Trimming stripped 3 bases from V and 1 base from J, with 19 bases between. The CDR3 is 19 residues long. The CDR3 DNA reads as TGTGCCAGCAGCTTGGAGGGCGCTCGATTGGGGTCTGGGGCCAACGTCCTGACTTTC. Its protein is CASSLEGARLGSGANVLTF. The full variable domain, rest sourced from reference TRBV11-3 and TRBJ2-6, is EAGVVQSPRYKIIEKKQPVAFWCNPISGHNTLYWYLQNLGQGPELLIRYENEEAVDDSQLPKDRFSAERLKGVDSTLKIQPAELGDSAVYLCASSLEGARLGSGANVLTFGAGSRLTVL.

V gene TRBV5-1 combines with J gene TRBJ1-5; 7 nucleotides agree with TRBD1. V shed 3 bases, J shed 2 bases, and the junction held 5 bases outside the gene matches. Germline V CDR1 and CDR2: SGHRS, YFSETQ. The CDR3 loop spans 15 amino acids. The CDR3 region is CASSSTGTGNQPQHF. The CDR3 nucleotides read TGCGCCAGCAGCTCCACCGGGACAGGCAATCAGCCCCAGCATTTT.

The chain has TRBV28 and TRBJ2-3; D unclear. The ends were cut back, 7 bases at V and 2 bases at J, with 13 bases in the middle. This CDR3 region has 14 residues. The germline V gene encodes CDR1 MDHEN and CDR2 SYDVKM. The CDR3 region has the DNA TGTGCCAGCAACTCGAGGATCAACACAGATACGCAGTATTTT. Translation: CASNSRINTDTQYF. Supplemented by reference TRBV28 and TRBJ2-3, the full variable domain reads DVKVTQSSRYLVKRTGEKVFLECVQDMDHENMFWYRQDPGLGLRLIYFSYDVKMKEKGDIPEGYSVSREKKERFSLILESASTNQTSMYLCASNSRINTDTQYFGPGTRLTVL.

J is TRBJ2-3 and V is TRBV7-2; no clear D gene. The CDR3 length is 14 residues. In germline, CDR1 is SGHTA, CDR2 FQGNSA. V dropped 1 base and J dropped 0 bases, with 5 bases sitting between them. CDR3 amino acids: CASSLVTSTDTQYF. CDR3 nucleotides: TGTGCCAGCAGCTTAGTTACTAGCACAGATACGCAGTATTTT.

The rearrangement links TRBV28 to TRBJ2-2, with D possibly matching TRBD1 (5 bases). Germline CDR1 reads MDHEN; CDR2 reads SYDVKM. With 3 bases removed from V and 4 bases from J, the gap between germline ends came to 9 bases. CDR3 length: 14 residues. CDR3 sequence: CASSFFRVTGELFF. As DNA, the CDR3 is TGTGCCAGCAGTTTTTTCAGGGTCACCGGGGAGCTGTTTTTT. Looking up the rest from reference TRBV28 and TRBJ2-2 gives the full variable domain: DVKVTQSSRYLVKRTGEKVFLECVQDMDHENMFWYRQDPGLGLRLIYFSYDVKMKEKGDIPEGYSVSREKKERFSLILESASTNQTSMYLCASSFFRVTGELFFGEGSRLTVL.

This rearrangement joins TRBV6-1 to TRBJ1-5; D is unclear. The CDR3 extends over 15 amino acids. The V end was cut by 2 bases, the J end by 0 bases, with 8 bases between. Germline-derived CDR1 and CDR2 are MNHNS and SASEGT. CDR3: CASSEPGISNQPQHF. CDR3 bases: TGTGCCAGCAGTGAACCGGGGATTAGCAATCAGCCCCAGCATTTT.

This chain links TRBV5-6 with TRBJ1-2; the match to TRBD1 covers 10 bases. The CDR3 sequence is 16 residues long. Germline CDR1 SGHDT, CDR2 YYEEEE. With V trimmed by 3 bases and J by 4 bases, 9 bases remained unmatched. As DNA, the CDR3 is TGTGCCAGCAGCTCGGGTGGGACAGGGGATTTCTATGGCTACACCTTC. It is translated as CASSSGGTGDFYGYTF.

The rearrangement uses TRBV6-5 and TRBJ2-7; 11 bases are a match to TRBD1. Germline CDR1 MNHEY, CDR2 SVGAGI. V lost 6 bases to trimming and J lost 3 bases; unmatched junction nucleotides: 10. The CDR3 runs 16 residues. The CDR3 DNA follows: TGTGCCAGCAGCTACAAATCCGGGACAGGGGGCTACGAGCAGTACTTC. It codes for CASSYKSGTGGYEQYF.